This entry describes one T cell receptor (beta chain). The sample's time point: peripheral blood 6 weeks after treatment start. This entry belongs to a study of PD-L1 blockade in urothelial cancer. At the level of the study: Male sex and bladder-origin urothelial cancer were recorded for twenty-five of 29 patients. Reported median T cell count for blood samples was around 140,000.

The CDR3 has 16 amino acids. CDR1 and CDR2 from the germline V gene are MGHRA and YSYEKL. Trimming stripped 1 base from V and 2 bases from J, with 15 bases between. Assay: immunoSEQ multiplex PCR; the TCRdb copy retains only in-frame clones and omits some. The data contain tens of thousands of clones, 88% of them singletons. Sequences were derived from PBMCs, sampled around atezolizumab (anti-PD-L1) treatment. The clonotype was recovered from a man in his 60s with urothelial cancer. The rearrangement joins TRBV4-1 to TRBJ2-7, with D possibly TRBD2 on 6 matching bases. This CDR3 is CASSQGTSGLAYEQYF. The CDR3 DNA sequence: TGCGCCAGCAGCCAAGGAACCTCGGGACTGGCCTACGAGCAGTACTTC.